This T cell receptor (beta chain) came from a study of response to subunit inactivated influenza vaccine. A single record per CDR3 protein comes from TCRdb applying MiXCR to the RT-PCR reads. Here the sample spans hundreds of thousands of distinct CDR3 sequences, 10% to 15% being singletons. This clonotype was seen many times. The antigen is unknown. Study outcomes and limitations: The authors proposed limited new T cell recruitment per seasonal influenza vaccination.

The germline CDR1 and CDR2 sequences are WSHSY and SAAADI. V was cut by 5 bases and J by 6 bases, with 8 bases left in between. The CDR3 totals 12 residues. Sequenced material: PBMCs from blood, taken roughly 47 days after vaccination. The clonotype originates from a man in his fifties who received an inactivated influenza vaccine. The chain uses TRBV10-2 and TRBJ2-1, with D hard to call. CDR3 sequence: CASSPVINEQFF. The DNA for the CDR3 is TGCGCCAGCAGTCCAGTAATCAATGAGCAGTTCTTC.